This entry concerns a single T cell receptor beta chain. Its antigen remains unknown. Regions amplified from RNA transcripts were the TCR beta CDR3 regions. Carried out on the TCR CDR3, a first-round RT-PCR used the HTBI primer set. TCRdb reanalysed the multiplex PCR reads using MiXCR and keeps one entry per CDR3 protein. The sample holds around 700,000 distinct CDR3 sequences, over 15% seen once. The data were obtained in a study of T cells in Graves' hyperthyroidism and ophthalmopathy. In the study overall: Specimen type is peripheral blood, collected at initial diagnosis prior to any treatment. Findings and caveats of the study: Most thyroid clonotypes expanded above 0.001 appeared in blood too.

CDR3 length: 14 residues. Trimming shortened V by 4 bases and J by 3 bases, and 15 bases separated the two germline ends. Germline loops: CDR1 SQVTM, CDR2 ANQGSEA. This rearrangement joins TRBV29-1 to TRBJ1-2, with D possibly matching TRBD1 (5 bases). The clonotype originates from a woman between 45 and 65 years old with Graves' hyperthyroidism that later progressed to Graves' ophthalmopathy. Sequenced input: blood. As DNA, the CDR3 is TGCAGCGTTGCGTTTCGGGGCTTTGACTATGGCTACACCTTC. Protein: CSVAFRGFDYGYTF.